This is a list of T cell receptor beta chains from one sample in a study of OX40 agonist ivuxolimab in advanced cancers. Some clones are missing from TCRdb's copy, which holds only in-frame ones; the method was immunoSEQ multiplex PCR. The sample carries about 48,000 clones, around 87% recorded once. The sample consisted of CD4+ or CD8+ T cells sorted from blood, taken in a trial of the OX40 agonist ivuxolimab. These receptor sequences come from an adult with an advanced solid tumor such as melanoma, head and neck, liver or kidney cancer. The CDR3 runs from the conserved cysteine through the conserved F or W.

V gene	J gene	CDR3 protein
TRBV18	TRBJ2-7	CASSRAGALSYEQYF
TRBV4-1	TRBJ2-7	CASSQDLIGVREQYF
TRBV10-3	TRBJ2-5	CAISENGGGHSKETQYF
TRBV7-3	TRBJ2-1	CASSSTHNQNNEQFF
TRBV20-1	TRBJ2-5	CSAGGRETQYF
TRBV4-2	TRBJ1-4	CASSQDAGNNEKLFF
TRBV7-2	TRBJ1-1	CASSLGRANTEAFF
TRBV9	TRBJ2-1	CASSVGGGSRYNEQFF
TRBV5-1	TRBJ1-1	CASSPRVAGMNTEAFF
TRBV5-5	TRBJ2-1	CASTQMRGGEQFF
TRBV6-6	TRBJ2-5	CASTPPSGHMETQYF
TRBV19	TRBJ2-5	CASSTTSGRASETQYF
TRBV27	TRBJ2-7	CASSKFITRDRAYEQYF
TRBV5-5	TRBJ2-7	CASSWGPGGEYEQYF
TRBV4-2	TRBJ2-2	CASSQEGSGGLANTGELFF
TRBV19	TRBJ2-3	CASSTPWGTDTQYF
TRBV27	TRBJ1-2	CASRPLGLEYGYTF
TRBV27	TRBJ1-1	CASSFKSSYTEAFF
TRBV27	TRBJ2-1	CASSFLSGSYNEQFF
TRBV6-1	TRBJ1-2	CASSEGQGGRGYGYTF
TRBV15	TRBJ2-1	CATSAGLSNEQFF
TRBV14	TRBJ2-7	CASSPTGEGSDEQYF
TRBV9	TRBJ2-1	CASSVGQGSYNEQFF
TRBV5-1	TRBJ1-1	CASSQGTPNTEAFF
TRBV30	TRBJ1-2	CACQKAGGDGYTF
TRBV18	TRBJ2-2	CASSLTAQISGELFF
TRBV18	TRBJ1-5	CASSPEGSSNQPQHF
TRBV5-1	TRBJ2-3	CASSLPRGLSDTQYF
TRBV10-3	TRBJ2-5	CAIKGLAGGEETQYF
TRBV30	TRBJ1-1	CAWGLGLNTEAFF
TRBV11-2	TRBJ2-1	CASSPQSGENEQFF
TRBV7-2	TRBJ2-3	CASSLADTDTQYF
TRBV6-1	TRBJ1-5	CASSAGQFNQPQHF
TRBV19	TRBJ2-7	CASSIMVSSYEQYF